A single sample is the source of the 6 T cell receptor beta chains below, sequenced in a study of cytomegalovirus exposure and HLA in healthy donors. The method was immunoSEQ multiplex PCR; TCRdb's version includes in-frame clones alone and lacks a portion of them. Here the sample spans nearly 80,000 clones, 80% to 95% being singletons. Sequencing was performed on PBMCs. The receptors here all came from a woman younger than 45 in good health and CMV-seronegative.

This chain uses TRBV6-1 with TRBJ1-2; 8 bases line up with TRBD1. With V trimmed by 0 bases and J by 4 bases, 4 bases remained unmatched. CDR1 and CDR2 from the germline V gene are MNHNS and SASEGT. The CDR3 extends over 15 amino acids. The CDR3 DNA is TGTGCCAGCAGTGAAGCGGCGACAGGGGTCTATGGCTACACCTTC. It yields the protein CASSEAATGVYGYTF.

The chain has TRBV5-1 and TRBJ1-4; a weak D match, TRBD1 (6 bases). The V gene's germline CDR1 is SGHRS and CDR2 YFSETQ. Trimming cost V 0 bases and J 7 bases, with 13 bases left between them. The CDR3 length is 15 residues. CDR3 bases: TGCGCCAGCAGCTTGGAGGGACACACGCGTGAAAAACTGTTTTTT. Protein product: CASSLEGHTREKLFF. Filled out from reference TRBV5-1 and TRBJ1-4, the complete variable domain reads KAGVTQTPRYLIKTRGQQVTLSCSPISGHRSVSWYQQTPGQGLQFLFEYFSETQRNKGNFPGRFSGRQFSNSRSEMNVSTLELGDSALYLCASSLEGHTREKLFFGSGTQLSVL.

The genes are TRBV6-5 and TRBJ2-2; possible D gene TRBD1, 5 bases. V was clipped by 3 bases and J by 5 bases, with 10 bases between them. CDR3 size: 14 residues. The V gene's germline CDR1 is MNHEY and CDR2 SVGAGI. CDR3 protein: CASSYGAGTGELFF. The CDR3 DNA is TGTGCCAGCAGTTATGGGGCAGGGACCGGGGAGCTGTTTTTT.

This clone has a handful of counts. The rearrangement links TRBV21-1 to TRBJ1-2; no DNA check was done on the table's D call, TRBD1. TRBV21-1 corresponds to a pseudogene. The CDR3 is made up of 15 amino acids. The CDR3 loop reads CASSIESGTLYGYTF. The CDR3 DNA reads as TGTGCCAGCAGCATTGAATCCGGGACACTTTATGGCTACACCTTC.

This sequence joins TRBV2 and TRBJ2-4, with 12 bases aligning to TRBD1. Germline CDR1 and CDR2: SNHLY and FYNNEI. Trimming cost V 8 bases and J 0 bases; bases outside gene matches: 5. The CDR3 covers 16 residues. DNA of the CDR3: TGTGCCAGCGAACGGGACAGGGGGCAAGCCAAAAACATTCAGTACTTC. It encodes CASERDRGQAKNIQYF.

V usage is TRBV2 and J usage is TRBJ1-5; TRBD1 matches at 7 bases. Germline V gene sequence: CDR1 SNHLY, CDR2 FYNNEI. V was clipped by 5 bases and J by 1 base; unmatched bases: 5. This CDR3 is 15 amino acids long. The CDR3 is CASSTQGNSNQPQHF. The CDR3 nucleotides read TGTGCCAGCAGTACACAGGGGAACAGCAATCAGCCCCAGCATTTT.